This TCR beta chain was found in a study of Graves' ophthalmopathy and Graves' hyperthyroidism. About the research overall: At the time of initial diagnosis and before any treatment, peripheral blood was collected.

Included hyperthyroidism patients were aged 18 to 65 and newly diagnosed (under 2 months' duration). Exclusion covered patients with other autoimmune diseases or uncontrolled infections (as well as pregnancy or lactation). Serum thyroxine and TRAb, along with clinical symptoms, thyroid ultrasound and orbital computed tomography, were what diagnosis relied on. The authors amplified TCR beta CDR3 regions from RNA transcripts. In the first round, RT-PCR was carried out with HTBI primers, and a multiplex PCR formed the second round. TCRdb independently ran MiXCR on the multiplex PCR reads; one entry per CDR3 protein. The sample yields hundreds of thousands of distinct CDR3 sequences, under 25% seen once. Germline V gene sequence: CDR1 MNHEY, CDR2 SVGAGI. The V end lost 7 bases, the J end lost 10 bases, and 25 bases lay between the germline ends. The CDR3 covers 15 residues.

The sample consisted of peripheral blood. This receptor was obtained from a woman between 18 and 29 years old with stable Graves' hyperthyroidism. The chain is built from TRBV6-5 and TRBJ1-2; D possibly corresponds to TRBD1 (5 bases). CDR3 sequence reads: CASIIGAGSLLLYTF. The CDR3 DNA follows: TGTGCCAGCATTATTGGGGCAGGGAGCCTTCTGCTCTACACCTTC.